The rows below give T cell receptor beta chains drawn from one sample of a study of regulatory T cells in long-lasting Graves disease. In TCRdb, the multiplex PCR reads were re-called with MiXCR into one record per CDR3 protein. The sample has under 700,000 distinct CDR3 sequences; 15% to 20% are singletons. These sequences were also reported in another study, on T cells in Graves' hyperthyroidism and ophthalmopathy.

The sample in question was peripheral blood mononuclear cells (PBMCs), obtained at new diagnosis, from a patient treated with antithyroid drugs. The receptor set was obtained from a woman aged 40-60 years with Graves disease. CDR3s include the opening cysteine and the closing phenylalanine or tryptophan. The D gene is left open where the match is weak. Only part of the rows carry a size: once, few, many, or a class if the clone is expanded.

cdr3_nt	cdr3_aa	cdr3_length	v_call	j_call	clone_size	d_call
TGTGCCAGCAGCTTAGTTAGCGGGGGGGCCCTCGAGCAGTACTTC	CASSLVSGGALEQYF	15	TRBV7-2	TRBJ2-7	few	TRBD2
TGTGCCAGCAGCTTCGGGACAGGGGTGTCTGATACGCAGTATTTT	CASSFGTGVSDTQYF	15	TRBV7-9	TRBJ2-3	.	TRBD1
TGTGCCAGCAGCCCTTTGGAGTACCAAGGCACTGAAGCTTTCTTT	CASSPLEYQGTEAFF	15	TRBV3-1	TRBJ1-1	few	.
TGTGCCATCAGTGAGATATCTGGGCAAAACTATGGCTACACCTTC	CAISEISGQNYGYTF	15	TRBV10-3	TRBJ1-2	few	.
TGTGCCAGTTTGGACAGGGCGGGGAATCAGCCCCAGCATTTT	CASLDRAGNQPQHF	14	TRBV19	TRBJ1-5	few	TRBD1
TGTGCCAGCAGCCAAGAGACGGGGGGCCGGGACACCATATATTTT	CASSQETGGRDTIYF	15	TRBV3-1	TRBJ1-3	.	.
TGCAGCGCAGCCCCTAGCCAGTACGAGCAGTACTTC	CSAAPSQYEQYF	12	TRBV29-1	TRBJ2-7	few	.
TGTGCCAGTAGTCTAGGGCGACAGGGGGATCCCTACAATCAGCCCCAGCATTTT	CASSLGRQGDPYNQPQHF	18	TRBV19	TRBJ1-5	many	TRBD1
TGCGCCAGCAGCTCACGGACTGGGGGAGGCCAAGAGACCCAGTACTTC	CASSSRTGGGQETQYF	16	TRBV5-1	TRBJ2-5	few	.
TGTGCCAGCAGTGAAGAGTCCGGGGAGCTGTTTTTT	CASSEESGELFF	12	TRBV2	TRBJ2-2	many	.
TGCGCCAGCAGCTTGATGGGGACAGGGGAGGAAAAACTGTTTTTT	CASSLMGTGEEKLFF	15	TRBV5-1	TRBJ1-4	few	TRBD1
TGTGCCAGCAGCTATGGGGGGGGGAGATACGAGCAGTACTTC	CASSYGGGRYEQYF	14	TRBV11-2	TRBJ2-7	many	TRBD2
TGTGCCAGCAGCAACCAGGGGACCGTCTATGGCTACACCTTC	CASSNQGTVYGYTF	14	TRBV7-2	TRBJ1-2	many	.
TGTGCCAGCAGTTGGGGACTTACCTACGAGCAGTACTTC	CASSWGLTYEQYF	13	TRBV27	TRBJ2-7	.	.
TGTGCCAGCAGTTTCCGGCCTGACCCCAAATACAATGAGCAGTTCTTC	CASSFRPDPKYNEQFF	16	TRBV6-5	TRBJ2-1	many	.
TGTGCCAGCAGTTTTTTGCAGAGCTCCTACAATGAGCAGTTCTTC	CASSFLQSSYNEQFF	15	TRBV12-3/TRBV12-4	TRBJ2-1	many	.
TGTGCCAGCAGCTGGACTAGCGGGGGACCTTCCTACAATGAGCAGTTCTTC	CASSWTSGGPSYNEQFF	17	TRBV7-2	TRBJ2-1	many	TRBD2
TGTGCCAGCAGCTTAGGAGACAGAACCTATGGCTACACCTTC	CASSLGDRTYGYTF	14	TRBV11-3	TRBJ1-2	many	.
TGCAGTGCCCTTGGGGACAGGCCCAACTATGGCTACACCTTC	CSALGDRPNYGYTF	14	TRBV20-1	TRBJ1-2	many	TRBD1
TGTGCCAGCAGCGACGACAGGGCGGCCACTGAAGCTTTCTTT	CASSDDRAATEAFF	14	TRBV9	TRBJ1-1	.	TRBD1
TGTGCCAGCAGCACCTTCAGGGAGACCCAGTACTTC	CASSTFRETQYF	12	TRBV7-2	TRBJ2-5	many	.
TGTGCCAGCAGCCACGTCTGGGAGGGGGCCGGGGAGCTGTTTTTT	CASSHVWEGAGELFF	15	TRBV3-1	TRBJ2-2	many	.
TGTGCCAGCAGCTTACCGGGGCTAGCGGGGACAGATACGCAGTATTTT	CASSLPGLAGTDTQYF	16	TRBV5-6	TRBJ2-3	few	TRBD2
TGTGCCGGGGGGACCGGGGAGCTGTTTTTT	CAGGTGELFF	10	TRBV10-3	TRBJ2-2	few	.
TGTGCCAGCAGCCCGGGACAGGCTAGTATAACCTATAATTCACCCCTCCACTTT	CASSPGQASITYNSPLHF	18	TRBV28	TRBJ1-6	many	TRBD1
TGCGCCAGCAGCCACGGGACTAGCGGGGGGGCGGGTGTCTTC	CASSHGTSGGAGVF	14	TRBV5-1	TRBJ2-1	.	TRBD2
TGTGCCAGCAGCCAAATAGCAGATTCCTATGGCTACACCTTC	CASSQIADSYGYTF	14	TRBV3-1	TRBJ1-2	few	.
TGCGCCAGCAGCCCGAGGACAGGGGGCAACACTGAAGCTTTCTTT	CASSPRTGGNTEAFF	15	TRBV5-1	TRBJ1-1	many	TRBD1
TGCGCCAGCGCCAGACTAGCGGGGCAAGAGACCCAGTACTTC	CASARLAGQETQYF	14	TRBV5-1	TRBJ2-5	few	TRBD2
TGTGCCAGCTCACCATCGGCAGCGGGCACTGAAGCTTTCTTT	CASSPSAAGTEAFF	14	TRBV18	TRBJ1-1	.	.
TGTGCCAGCAGTGAGGGACAGGGGGCTGGAAACACCATATATTTT	CASSEGQGAGNTIYF	15	TRBV2	TRBJ1-3	.	TRBD1
TGTGCCAGCAGCTTAGGGTCGGATGAAAAACTGTTTTTT	CASSLGSDEKLFF	13	TRBV7-9	TRBJ1-4	few	.